This TCR beta chain was documented in a study of blood T cell repertoires in COVID-19. Assay used: immunoSEQ multiplex PCR; TCRdb lists only in-frame clones, some missing. The sample holds 200,000 to 250,000 clones; 90% are singletons and the top ten take more than 12%. Participant age was roughly 18 to 90 years, and participants resided in fewer than 30 US areas. The sequenced sample consisted of PBMCs or T cells enriched from blood (not recorded which). This receptor was obtained from a man between 25 and 39 years old who had been exposed to COVID-19.

Here the CDR3 DNA reads TGCGCCAGCAACCCAGGGCCTACTAACTATGGCTACACCTTC. Encoded protein: CASNPGPTNYGYTF. The V call is TRBV5-1, the J call TRBJ1-2, with D possibly being TRBD1 (5 bases). CDR1 is SGHRS, CDR2 YFSETQ, per germline. The CDR3 covers 14 residues. V was cut by 6 bases and J by 0 bases, with 12 bases left in between.